This T cell receptor beta chain stems from a study of spatial heterogeneity in lung cancer. The CDR3 is made up of 16 amino acids. V lost 5 bases and J 2 bases, leaving 18 bases between the germline ends. Time point reported: sample taken at primary tumor resection. Material for sequencing was whole RNA from tumor, nontumor lung or frozen PBMC, left unsorted. This clonotype was counted only a few times. TCRdb reprocessed the 5' RACE reads via MiXCR and lists one record per CDR3 protein. The data show roughly 40,000 distinct CDR3 sequences, about 6.5% seen once. This chain uses TRBV12-3 or TRBV12-4 with TRBJ2-5, with D possibly TRBD2 on 6 matching bases. The specimen was PBMCs, collected at surgery. This TCR was recovered from a female donor with early-stage non-small cell lung cancer. This chain's CDR3 is CASSGGSGAGQETQYF. The CDR3 region has the DNA TGTGCCAGCAGTGGGGGTAGTGGTGCGGGACAAGAGACCCAGTACTTC.